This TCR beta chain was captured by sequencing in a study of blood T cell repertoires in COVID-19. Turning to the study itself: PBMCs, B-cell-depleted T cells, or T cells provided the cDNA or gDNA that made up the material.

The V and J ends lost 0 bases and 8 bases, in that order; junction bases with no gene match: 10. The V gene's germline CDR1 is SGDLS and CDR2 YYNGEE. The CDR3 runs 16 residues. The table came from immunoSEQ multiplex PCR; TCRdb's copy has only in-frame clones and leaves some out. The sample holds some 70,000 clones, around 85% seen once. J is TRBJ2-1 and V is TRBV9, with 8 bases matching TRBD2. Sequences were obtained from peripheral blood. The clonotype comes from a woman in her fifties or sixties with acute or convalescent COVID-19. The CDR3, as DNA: TGTGCCAGCAGCGTAGATCCCGGGACTAGACCCCATGAGCAGTTCTTC. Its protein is CASSVDPGTRPHEQFF.